This T cell receptor (beta chain) was profiled in a study of OX40 agonist ivuxolimab in advanced cancers. Context from the whole study: Ivuxolimab was a fully human IgG2 agonistic monoclonal antibody targeting the costimulatory receptor OX40 (CD134). The dose-escalation cohort was roughly 80% male with a mean age of approximately 59 years, ranging from about 23 to 85. The paper describes the monotherapy dose-escalation part (N ≈ 49 patients) of the phase I trial of ivuxolimab. Among the approximately 54 dose-escalation patients, approximately 20 had hepatocellular carcinoma, 15 melanoma, 9 renal cell carcinoma and 9 head and neck cancer. Intravenous ivuxolimab was administered to patients every 2 weeks at six dose levels: 0.01, 0.1, 0.3, 1.5, 3 and 10 mg/kg. Peripheral TCRbeta sequencing aimed to test whether ivuxolimab altered TCR sequence diversity and caused clonal T-cell expansion. Three dose-escalation patients achieved partial responses, one with hepatocellular carcinoma and two with cutaneous melanoma. Prior anti-PD-1, anti-PD-L1 or anti-CTLA-4 therapy was permitted, and checkpoint inhibitors had been received by 30% to 40% of dose-escalation patients. Findings and caveats that apply to the study as a whole: Clonal expansion of both CD4+ and CD8+ blood T cells was observed from baseline to week 6 at doses 0.1 to 3.0 mg/kg. Low levels of normalized T-cell clonal expansion were also seen in some patients who did not respond. Partial responders in the 0.1-3.0 mg/kg groups had among the lowest normalized peripheral clonal expansion, especially among CD8+ T cells. After ivuxolimab, more expanded clones were found on average in CD8+ T cells than in CD4+ T cells. Antigen specificity was not determined for the clonally expanded peripheral T cells.

The count of this clone is one. No antigen is known for it. Within one base of it there is no much larger clone, and no base qualities were kept. Genomic DNA was isolated from the sorted cells so that the TCRbeta CDR3 region could be sequenced. TCRbeta CDR3 regions were sequenced using the immunoSEQ Assay. Not all clones reach the TCRdb copy of this immuneACCESS table, which keeps in-frame sequences only. Checked studies attribute under half of the gap to unresolved V genes and leave the rest unexplained. Within this sample are more than 90,000 clones, with roughly 80% of them counted one time only. Together, the top ten hold over 1.1% of the sample. Inclusive of the bounding cysteine and phenylalanine, the CDR3 is 16 residues long. Kept here is only the CDR3 DNA, which spans 48 bases and is read in frame from base 1. The junction shows trimming of 0 bases on V and 2 bases on J, plus 11 bases between the germline ends. The germline V gene (reference sequence) sets CDR1 to WNHNN and CDR2 to SYGVQD.

The trial excluded patients who had a history of autoimmune disease or were on systemic immunosuppression. Peripheral blood for TCR sequencing was collected from all dose cohorts at baseline, on cycle 4 day 1, and on cycle 7 day 1. The samples were taken from a phase I, first-in-human, multicenter, open-label dose-escalation trial of ivuxolimab. Adults with locally advanced or metastatic melanoma, renal cell carcinoma, hepatocellular carcinoma or head and neck squamous cell carcinoma were enrolled in the trial. Before TCR sequencing, CD4+ and CD8+ T cells were separately sorted from peripheral blood.

The V and J genes are TRBV10-1 and TRBJ2-1, with no reliable assignment of the D segment. This sequence originates from an adult with an advanced solid tumor such as melanoma, head and neck, liver or kidney cancer. The specimen was CD4+ or CD8+ T cells sorted from blood, collected in a trial of the OX40 agonist ivuxolimab. The CDR3 region has the sequence CASSESGRKAYNEQFF. Read as DNA, the sequence is TGCGCCAGCAGTGAGTCTGGCAGGAAAGCCTACAATGAGCAGTTCTTC.